This entry is about one T cell receptor beta chain. Authors' data handling: Estimation of nucleated cell counts was performed using reference gene primer amplification. Some clones are missing from TCRdb's copy, which holds only in-frame ones; the method was immunoSEQ multiplex PCR. V and J calls plus clone size are reproduced from that table; the DNA served to infer D and trimming. Here the sample spans 150,000 to 200,000 clones, about 84% being singletons. The entry originates in a study of blood T cell repertoires in COVID-19. Study in general: There were acute and convalescent COVID-19 samples, and they came from the United States, Italy and Spain.

Germline values: CDR1 GTSNPN, CDR2 SVGIG (reference sequence). The CDR3 spans 13 residues. Deletions cut 4 bases from V and 4 bases from J, with 12 bases between. This sequence was found in a human donor in a cohort sampled during active COVID-19. The specimen was peripheral blood. The chain joins TRBV30 to TRBJ2-3, with no clear D. The CDR3 coding sequence is TGTGCCTGGAAGTACTCCCCCGCAGATACGCAGTATTTT. This gives the protein CAWKYSPADTQYF. Complete variable domain (other parts from reference TRBV30 and TRBJ2-3): SQTIHQWPATLVQPVGSPLSLECTVEGTSNPNLYWYRQAAGRGLQLLFYSVGIGQISSEVPQNLSASRPQDRQFILSSKKLLLSDSGFYLCAWKYSPADTQYFGPGTRLTVL.